The rows below give T cell receptor beta chains drawn from one sample of a study of circulating CD8 cells and anti-PD-1 response in melanoma. TCRdb reprocessed the reads with MiXCR, giving one entry per CDR3 protein. Of about 100 distinct CDR3 sequences listed, around 17% are singletons. This sample comprised CD8+ T cells from PBMCs, obtained at baseline or after one month of anti-PD-1 therapy (not recorded which). Receptors originate from a human donor with melanoma. Both conserved end residues are part of each CDR3. D genes are given only for firm matches. Size tells how often a clone was seen, or its class if it is expanded.

J gene | D gene | V gene | clone size | CDR3 DNA | CDR3 protein
TRBJ2-3 | NA | TRBV28 | large | TGTGCCAGCATGGCGACCCTACTCGAAGGACGCTCAGATACGCAGTATTTT | CASMATLLEGRSDTQYF
TRBJ2-7 | NA | TRBV28 | large | TGTGCCAGCAGTCACTCCGGGCGAGGGAGTCGCGGGGCCGAGCAGTACTTC | CASSHSGRGSRGAEQYF